This T cell receptor (beta chain) was recovered during a study of blood T cell repertoires in COVID-19. The V gene's germline CDR1 is MDHEN and CDR2 SYDVKM. With 2 bases clipped from V and 3 bases from J, the junction kept 1 base outside the gene matches. CDR3 length: 16 amino acids. Produced via immunoSEQ multiplex PCR; TCRdb's table is partial and in-frame only. Here the sample spans 120,000 to 150,000 clones, 82% being singletons. This TCR was recovered from a woman aged 80 or over with acute or convalescent COVID-19. The gene calls are TRBV28 and TRBJ2-2; TRBD2 agrees at 12 bases. The sequenced material came from peripheral blood. The CDR3 coding sequence is TGTGCCAGCAGTTTAGGACTAGCGGGATACACCGGGGAGCTGTTTTTT. This codes for CASSLGLAGYTGELFF.